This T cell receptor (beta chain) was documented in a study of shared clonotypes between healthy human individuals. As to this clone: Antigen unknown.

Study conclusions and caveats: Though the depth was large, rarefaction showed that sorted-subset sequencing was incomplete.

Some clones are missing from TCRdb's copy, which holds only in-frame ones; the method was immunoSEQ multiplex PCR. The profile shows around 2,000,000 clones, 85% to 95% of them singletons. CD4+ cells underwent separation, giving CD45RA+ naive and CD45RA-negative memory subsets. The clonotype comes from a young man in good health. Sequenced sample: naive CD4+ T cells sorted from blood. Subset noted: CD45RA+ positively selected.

This CDR3 reads CASSQSRTSGRADTQYF. The CDR3 DNA reads TGCGCCAGCAGTCAATCCCGGACTAGCGGGAGGGCAGATACGCAGTATTTT. J is TRBJ2-3 and V is TRBV23-1, with TRBD2 identical over 15 bases. TRBV23-1 is an ORF, and what it does is uncertain. CDR3 length equals 17 residues. V shed 0 bases and J 4 bases; nucleotides not matched to a gene: 2.